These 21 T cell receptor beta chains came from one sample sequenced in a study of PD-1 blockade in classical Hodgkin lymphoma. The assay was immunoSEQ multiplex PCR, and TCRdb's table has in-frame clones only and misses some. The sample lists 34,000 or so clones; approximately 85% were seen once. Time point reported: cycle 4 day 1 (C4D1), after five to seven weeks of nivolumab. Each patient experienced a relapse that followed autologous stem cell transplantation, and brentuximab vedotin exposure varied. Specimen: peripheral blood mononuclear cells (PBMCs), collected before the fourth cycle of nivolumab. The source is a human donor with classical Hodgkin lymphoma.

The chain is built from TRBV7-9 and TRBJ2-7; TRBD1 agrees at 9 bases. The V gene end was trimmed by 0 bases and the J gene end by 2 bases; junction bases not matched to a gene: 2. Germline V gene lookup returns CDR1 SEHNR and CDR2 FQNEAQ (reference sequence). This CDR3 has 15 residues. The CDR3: CASSLAGQGPYEQYF. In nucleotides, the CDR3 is TGTGCCAGCAGCTTAGCGGGACAGGGCCCCTACGAGCAGTACTTC.

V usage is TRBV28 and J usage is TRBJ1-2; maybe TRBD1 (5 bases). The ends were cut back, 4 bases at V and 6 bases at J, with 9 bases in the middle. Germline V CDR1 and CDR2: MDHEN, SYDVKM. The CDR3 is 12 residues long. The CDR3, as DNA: TGTGCCAGCAGTTCCCCGACAGATGGCTACACCTTC. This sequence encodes CASSSPTDGYTF.

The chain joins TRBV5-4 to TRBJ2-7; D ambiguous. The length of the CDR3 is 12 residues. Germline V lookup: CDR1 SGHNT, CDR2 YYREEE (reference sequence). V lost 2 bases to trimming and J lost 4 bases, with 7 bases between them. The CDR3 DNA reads TGTGCCAGCAGCTTAAAAACTTACGAGCAGTACGTC. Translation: CASSLKTYEQYV.

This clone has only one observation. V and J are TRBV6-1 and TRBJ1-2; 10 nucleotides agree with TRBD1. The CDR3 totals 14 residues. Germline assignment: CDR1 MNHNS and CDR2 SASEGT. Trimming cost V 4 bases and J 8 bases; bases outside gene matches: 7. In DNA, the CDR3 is TGTGCCAGCAGTGCGGGACAGGGGTTGAGGGGCTACACCTTC. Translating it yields CASSAGQGLRGYTF.

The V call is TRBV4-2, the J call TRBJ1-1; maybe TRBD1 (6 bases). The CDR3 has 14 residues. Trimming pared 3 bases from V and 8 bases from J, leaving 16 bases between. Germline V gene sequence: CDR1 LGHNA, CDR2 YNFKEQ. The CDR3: CASSQGGYREEAFF. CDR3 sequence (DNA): TGTGCCAGCAGCCAGGGGGGGTACAGGGAGGAAGCTTTCTTT.

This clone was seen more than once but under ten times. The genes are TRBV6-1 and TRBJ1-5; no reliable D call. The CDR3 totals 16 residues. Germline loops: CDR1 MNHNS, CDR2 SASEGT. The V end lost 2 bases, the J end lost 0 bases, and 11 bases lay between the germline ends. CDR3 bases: TGTGCCAGCAGTGAATTGGTTGGCTATAGCAATCAGCCCCAGCATTTT. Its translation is CASSELVGYSNQPQHF.

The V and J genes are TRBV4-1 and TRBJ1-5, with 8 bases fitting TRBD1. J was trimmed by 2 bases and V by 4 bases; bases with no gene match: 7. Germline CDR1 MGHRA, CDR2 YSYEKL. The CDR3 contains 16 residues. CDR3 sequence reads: CASSPPTGEGNQPQHF. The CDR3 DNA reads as TGCGCCAGCAGCCCGCCGACAGGGGAGGGCAATCAGCCCCAGCATTTT.

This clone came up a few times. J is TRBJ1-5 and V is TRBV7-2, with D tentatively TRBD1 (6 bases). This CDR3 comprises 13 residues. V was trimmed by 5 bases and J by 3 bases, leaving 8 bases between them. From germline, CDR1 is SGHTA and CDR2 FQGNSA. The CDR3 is CASSGQINQPQHF. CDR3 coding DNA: TGTGCCAGCAGCGGACAGATCAATCAGCCCCAGCATTTT.

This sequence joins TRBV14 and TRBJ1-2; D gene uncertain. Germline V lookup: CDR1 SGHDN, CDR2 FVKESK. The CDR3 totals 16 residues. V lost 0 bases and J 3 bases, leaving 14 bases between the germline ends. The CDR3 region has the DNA TGTGCCAGCAGCCAAGATCATTGGCCGGGGTACTATGGCTACACCTTC. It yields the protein CASSQDHWPGYYGYTF.

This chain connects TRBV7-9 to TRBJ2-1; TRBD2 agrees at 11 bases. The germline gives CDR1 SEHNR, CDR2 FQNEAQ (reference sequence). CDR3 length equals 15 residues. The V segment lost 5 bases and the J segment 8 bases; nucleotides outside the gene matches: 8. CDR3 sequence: CASSPTSGRVYEQFF. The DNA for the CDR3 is TGTGCCAGCAGCCCCACTAGCGGGAGAGTTTATGAGCAGTTCTTC.

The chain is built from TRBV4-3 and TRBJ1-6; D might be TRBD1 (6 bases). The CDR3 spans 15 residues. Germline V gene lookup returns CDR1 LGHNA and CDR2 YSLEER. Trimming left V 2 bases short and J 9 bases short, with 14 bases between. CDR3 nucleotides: TGCGCCAGCAGCCAATTTACAGGGATCGCTTCACCCCTCCACTTT. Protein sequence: CASSQFTGIASPLHF.

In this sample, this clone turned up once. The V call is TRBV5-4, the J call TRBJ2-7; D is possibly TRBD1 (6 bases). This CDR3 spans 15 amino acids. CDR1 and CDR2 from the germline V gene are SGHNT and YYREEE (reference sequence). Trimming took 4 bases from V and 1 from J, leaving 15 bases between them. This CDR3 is CASSSSGEISYEQYF. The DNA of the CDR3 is TGTGCCAGCAGCAGCTCAGGGGAGATATCCTACGAGCAGTACTTC.

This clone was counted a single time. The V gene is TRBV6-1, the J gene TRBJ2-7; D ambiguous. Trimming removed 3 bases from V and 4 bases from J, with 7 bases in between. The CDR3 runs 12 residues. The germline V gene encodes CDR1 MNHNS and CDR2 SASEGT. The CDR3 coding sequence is TGTGCCAGCAGTGACCTTTCGTACGAGCAGTACTTC. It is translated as CASSDLSYEQYF.

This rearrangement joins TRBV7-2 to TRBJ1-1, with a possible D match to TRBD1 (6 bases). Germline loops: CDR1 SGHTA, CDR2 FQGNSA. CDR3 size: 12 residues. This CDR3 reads CKSGQLNTEAFF. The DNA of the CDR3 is TGTAAATCCGGACAGTTGAACACTGAAGCTTTCTTT.

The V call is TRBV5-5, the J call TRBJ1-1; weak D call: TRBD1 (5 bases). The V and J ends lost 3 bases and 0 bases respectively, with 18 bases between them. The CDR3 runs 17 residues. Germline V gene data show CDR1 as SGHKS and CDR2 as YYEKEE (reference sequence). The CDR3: CASSSQGAGWMNTEAFF. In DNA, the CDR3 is TGTGCCAGCAGCTCCCAGGGAGCGGGCTGGATGAACACTGAAGCTTTCTTT.

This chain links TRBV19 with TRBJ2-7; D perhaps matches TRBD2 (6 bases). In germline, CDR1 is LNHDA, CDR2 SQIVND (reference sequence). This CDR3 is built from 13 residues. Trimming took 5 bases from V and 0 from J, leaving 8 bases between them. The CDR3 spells CASSAGSSYEQYF. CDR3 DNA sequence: TGTGCCAGTAGTGCCGGGAGCTCCTACGAGCAGTACTTC.

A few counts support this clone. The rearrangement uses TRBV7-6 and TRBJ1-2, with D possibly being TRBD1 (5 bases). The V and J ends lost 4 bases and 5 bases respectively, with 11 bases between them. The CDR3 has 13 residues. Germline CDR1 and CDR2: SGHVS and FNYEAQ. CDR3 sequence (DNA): TGTGCCAGCAGCTCAGACAGATATTATGGCTACACCTTC. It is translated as CASSSDRYYGYTF.

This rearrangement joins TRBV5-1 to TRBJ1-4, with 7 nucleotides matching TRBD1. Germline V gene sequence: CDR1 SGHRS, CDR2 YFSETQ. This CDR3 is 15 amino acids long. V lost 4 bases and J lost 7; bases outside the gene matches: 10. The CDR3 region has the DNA TGCGCCAGCAGCCCAGACCTCGGGACAGTTGAAAAACTGTTTTTT. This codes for CASSPDLGTVEKLFF.

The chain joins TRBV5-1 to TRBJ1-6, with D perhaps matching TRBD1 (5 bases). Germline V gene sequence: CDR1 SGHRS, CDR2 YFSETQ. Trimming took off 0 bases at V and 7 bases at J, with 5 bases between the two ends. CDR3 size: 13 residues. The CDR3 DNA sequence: TGCGCCAGCAGCTTGGGACAGAATTCACCCCTCCACTTT. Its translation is CASSLGQNSPLHF. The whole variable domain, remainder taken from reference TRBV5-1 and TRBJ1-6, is KAGVTQTPRYLIKTRGQQVTLSCSPISGHRSVSWYQQTPGQGLQFLFEYFSETQRNKGNFPGRFSGRQFSNSRSEMNVSTLELGDSALYLCASSLGQNSPLHFGNGTRLTVT.

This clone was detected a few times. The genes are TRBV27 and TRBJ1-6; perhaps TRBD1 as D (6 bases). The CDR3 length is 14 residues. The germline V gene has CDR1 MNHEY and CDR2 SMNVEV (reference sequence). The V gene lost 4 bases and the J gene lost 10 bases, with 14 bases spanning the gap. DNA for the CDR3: TGTGCCAGCAGTTGGGGGGCTCGGGGCTCACCCCTCCACTTT. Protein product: CASSWGARGSPLHF.

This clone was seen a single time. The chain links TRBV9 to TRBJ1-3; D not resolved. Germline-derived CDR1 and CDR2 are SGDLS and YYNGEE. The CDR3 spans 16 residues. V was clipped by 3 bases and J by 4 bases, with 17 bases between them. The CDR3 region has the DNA TGTGCCAGCAGCGGTTGGGGAGGAGAGCGAGGAAACACCATATATTTT. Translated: CASSGWGGERGNTIYF.